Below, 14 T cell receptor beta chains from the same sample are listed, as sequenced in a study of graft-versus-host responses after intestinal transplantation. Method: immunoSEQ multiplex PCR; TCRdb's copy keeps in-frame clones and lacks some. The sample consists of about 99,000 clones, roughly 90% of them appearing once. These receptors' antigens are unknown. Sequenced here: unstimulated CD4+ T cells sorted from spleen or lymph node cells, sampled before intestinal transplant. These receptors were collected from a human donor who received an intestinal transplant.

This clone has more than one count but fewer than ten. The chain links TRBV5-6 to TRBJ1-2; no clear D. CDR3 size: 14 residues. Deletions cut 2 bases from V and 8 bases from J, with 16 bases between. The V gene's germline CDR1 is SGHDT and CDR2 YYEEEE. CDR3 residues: CASSFRPTRAGYTF. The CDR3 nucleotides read TGTGCCAGCAGCTTTAGACCAACCCGAGCCGGCTACACCTTC. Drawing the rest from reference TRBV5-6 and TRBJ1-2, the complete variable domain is DAGVTQSPTHLIKTRGQQVTLRCSPKSGHDTVSWYQQALGQGPQFIFQYYEEEERQRGNFPDRFSGHQFPNYSSELNVNALLLGDSALYLCASSFRPTRAGYTFGSGTRLTVV.

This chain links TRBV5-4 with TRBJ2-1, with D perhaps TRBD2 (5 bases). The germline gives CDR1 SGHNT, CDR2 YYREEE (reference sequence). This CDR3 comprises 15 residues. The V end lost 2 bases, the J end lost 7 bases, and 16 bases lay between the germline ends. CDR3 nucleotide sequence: TGTGCCAGCAGCTTAGACTGGGGTTCGGGGAATGAGCAGTTCTTC. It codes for CASSLDWGSGNEQFF.

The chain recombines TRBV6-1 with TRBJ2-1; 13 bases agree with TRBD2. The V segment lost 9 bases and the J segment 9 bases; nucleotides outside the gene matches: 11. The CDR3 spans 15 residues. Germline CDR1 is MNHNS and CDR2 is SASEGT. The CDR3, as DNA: TGTGCCAGTTCATCTGGACTAGCGGGAGATCGTGAGCAGTTCTTC. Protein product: CASSSGLAGDREQFF.

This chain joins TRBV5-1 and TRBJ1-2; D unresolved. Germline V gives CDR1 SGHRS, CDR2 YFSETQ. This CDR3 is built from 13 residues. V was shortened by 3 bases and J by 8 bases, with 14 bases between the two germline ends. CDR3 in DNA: TGCGCCAGCAGCTATGGCGGAAGAGGCGGCTACACCTTC. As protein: CASSYGGRGGYTF.

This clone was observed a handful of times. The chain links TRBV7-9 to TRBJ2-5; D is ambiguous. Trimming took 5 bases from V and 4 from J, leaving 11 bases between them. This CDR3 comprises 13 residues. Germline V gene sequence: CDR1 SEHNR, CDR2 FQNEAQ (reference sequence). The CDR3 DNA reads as TGTGCCAGCAGCCCATTATCGCGAGAGACCCAGTACTTC. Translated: CASSPLSRETQYF.

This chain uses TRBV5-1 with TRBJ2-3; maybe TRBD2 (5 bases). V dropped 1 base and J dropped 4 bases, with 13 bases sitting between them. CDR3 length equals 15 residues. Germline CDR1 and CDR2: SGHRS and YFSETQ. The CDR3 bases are TGCGCCAGCAGCTTGACGGGGAGCCCCGCAGATACGCAGTATTTT. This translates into CASSLTGSPADTQYF.

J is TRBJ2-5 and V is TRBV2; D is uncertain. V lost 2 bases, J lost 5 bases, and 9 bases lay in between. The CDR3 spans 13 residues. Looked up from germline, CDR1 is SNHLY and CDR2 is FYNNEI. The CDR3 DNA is TGTGCCAGCAGTGAACAGGACGGGGAGACCCAGTACTTC. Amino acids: CASSEQDGETQYF.

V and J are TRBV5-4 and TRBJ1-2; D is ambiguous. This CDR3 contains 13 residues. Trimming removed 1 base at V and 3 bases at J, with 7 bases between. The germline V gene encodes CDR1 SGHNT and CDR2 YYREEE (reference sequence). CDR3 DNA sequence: TGTGCCAGCAGCTTGCCCGGACACTATGGCTACACCTTC. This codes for CASSLPGHYGYTF. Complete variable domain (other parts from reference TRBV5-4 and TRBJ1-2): ETGVTQSPTHLIKTRGQQVTLRCSSQSGHNTVSWYQQALGQGPQFIFQYYREEENGRGNFPPRFSGLQFPNYSSELNVNALELDDSALYLCASSLPGHYGYTFGSGTRLTVV.

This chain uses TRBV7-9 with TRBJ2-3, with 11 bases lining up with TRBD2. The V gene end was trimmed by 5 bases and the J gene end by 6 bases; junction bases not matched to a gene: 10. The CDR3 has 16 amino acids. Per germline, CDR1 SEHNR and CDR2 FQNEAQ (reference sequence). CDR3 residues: CASSLRTSGSSDTQYF. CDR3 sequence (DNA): TGTGCCAGCAGCCTAAGAACTAGCGGGAGTTCGGATACGCAGTATTTT.

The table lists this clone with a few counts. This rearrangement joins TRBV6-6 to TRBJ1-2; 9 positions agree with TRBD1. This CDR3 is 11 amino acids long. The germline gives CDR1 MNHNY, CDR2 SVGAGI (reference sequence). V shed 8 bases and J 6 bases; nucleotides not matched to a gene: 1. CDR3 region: CASRTGDGYTF. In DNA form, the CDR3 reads TGTGCCAGCCGGACAGGGGATGGCTACACCTTC.

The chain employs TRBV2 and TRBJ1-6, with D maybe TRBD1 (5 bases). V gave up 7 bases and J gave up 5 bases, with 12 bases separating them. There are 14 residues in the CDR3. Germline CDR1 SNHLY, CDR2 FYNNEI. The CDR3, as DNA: TGTGCCAGCAAGAGGGACCCCGATAATTCACCCCTCCACTTT. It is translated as CASKRDPDNSPLHF.

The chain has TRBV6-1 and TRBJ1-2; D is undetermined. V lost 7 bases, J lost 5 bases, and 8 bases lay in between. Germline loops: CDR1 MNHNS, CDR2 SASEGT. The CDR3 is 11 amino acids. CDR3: CASKFEYGYTF. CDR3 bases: TGTGCCAGCAAATTTGAATATGGCTACACCTTC.

The CDR3 nucleotides are TGTGCTAGTCCAAACGTAGCGGGATTATTTAGGGGTGAGCAGTTCTTC. Translation gives CASPNVAGLFRGEQFF. V is TRBV12-5 and J is TRBJ2-1, with TRBD2 matching 8 bases. Germline trimming cut 8 bases from V and 9 bases from J; bases unmatched to any gene: 18. This CDR3 contains 16 residues. Germline loops: CDR1 LGHNT, CDR2 FRNRAP.

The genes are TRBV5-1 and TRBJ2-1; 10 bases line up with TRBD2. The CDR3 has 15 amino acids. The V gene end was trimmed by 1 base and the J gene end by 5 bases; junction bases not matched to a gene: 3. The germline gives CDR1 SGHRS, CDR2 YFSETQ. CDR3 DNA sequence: TGCGCCAGCAGCTTGTTAGCGGGAGGACACAATGAGCAGTTCTTC. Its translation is CASSLLAGGHNEQFF. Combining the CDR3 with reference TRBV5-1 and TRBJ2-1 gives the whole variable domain KAGVTQTPRYLIKTRGQQVTLSCSPISGHRSVSWYQQTPGQGLQFLFEYFSETQRNKGNFPGRFSGRQFSNSRSEMNVSTLELGDSALYLCASSLLAGGHNEQFFGPGTRLTVL.